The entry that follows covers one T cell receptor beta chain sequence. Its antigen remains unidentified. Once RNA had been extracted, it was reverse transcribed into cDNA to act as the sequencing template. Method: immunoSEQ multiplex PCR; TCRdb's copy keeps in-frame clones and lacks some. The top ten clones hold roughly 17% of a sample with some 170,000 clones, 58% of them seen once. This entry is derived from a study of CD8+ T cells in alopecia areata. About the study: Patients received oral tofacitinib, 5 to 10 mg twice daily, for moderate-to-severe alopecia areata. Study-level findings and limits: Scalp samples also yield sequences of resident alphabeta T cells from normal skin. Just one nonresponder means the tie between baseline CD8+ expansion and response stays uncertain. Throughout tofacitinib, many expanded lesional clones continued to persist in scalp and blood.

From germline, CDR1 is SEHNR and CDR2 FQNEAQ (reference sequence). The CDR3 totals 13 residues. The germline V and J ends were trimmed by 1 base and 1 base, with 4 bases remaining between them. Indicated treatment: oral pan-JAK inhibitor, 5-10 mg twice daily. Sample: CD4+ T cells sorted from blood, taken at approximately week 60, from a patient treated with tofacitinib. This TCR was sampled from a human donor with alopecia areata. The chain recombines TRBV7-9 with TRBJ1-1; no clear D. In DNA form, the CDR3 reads TGTGCCAGCAGCTTAGAGGGGAACACTGAAGCTTTCTTT. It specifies CASSLEGNTEAFF.